This T cell receptor (beta chain) comes out of a study of control samples from healthy donors and cancer patients. The table came from immunoSEQ multiplex PCR; TCRdb's copy has only in-frame clones and leaves some out. This table holds 120,000 or so clones, around nine tenths found once. Germline CDR1 and CDR2: MNHNS and SASEGT. The V gene lost 3 bases and the J gene lost 5 bases, with 8 bases spanning the gap. This CDR3 has 12 amino acids. Sequencing was carried out using blood. The chain combines TRBV6-1 with TRBJ2-7; tentatively, D is TRBD1 (6 bases). This TCR came from a man aged 35-49 years in good health. The CDR3 spells CASSEAGDEQYF. Written as DNA, the CDR3 is TGTGCCAGCAGTGAGGCAGGGGACGAGCAGTACTTC.